This TCR beta chain came from a study of CD8 T cells in Susac syndrome. RNA in amounts of about 0.5 to 1 ug was reverse transcribed with random hexamers. TCRdb called the immunoSEQ multiplex PCR reads again in MiXCR, with one record for every CDR3 protein. The sample carries 50,000 or so distinct CDR3 sequences, around 93% recorded once. The sequenced sample consisted of CD8+ T cells from PBMCs. The TCR comes from a human donor with multiple sclerosis.

Here the CDR3 reads CASSRGEGAVTQYF. The CDR3 nucleotides read TGTGCCAGCAGCCGAGGGGAGGGGGCCGTGACCCAGTACTTC. The chain couples TRBV7-8 to TRBJ2-5; the D call may be TRBD1 or TRBD2 (7 bases each). The ends were cut back, 5 bases at V and 7 bases at J, with 17 bases in the middle. From germline, CDR1 is SGHVS and CDR2 FQNEAQ. The CDR3 length is 14 residues. Using reference TRBV7-8 and TRBJ2-5 for the parts outside the CDR3, the full variable domain is GAGVSQSPRYKVAKRGQDVALRCDPISGHVSLFWYQQALGQGPEFLTYFQNEAQLDKSGLPSDRFFAERPEGSVSTLKIQRTQQEDSAVYLCASSRGEGAVTQYFGPGTRLLVL.